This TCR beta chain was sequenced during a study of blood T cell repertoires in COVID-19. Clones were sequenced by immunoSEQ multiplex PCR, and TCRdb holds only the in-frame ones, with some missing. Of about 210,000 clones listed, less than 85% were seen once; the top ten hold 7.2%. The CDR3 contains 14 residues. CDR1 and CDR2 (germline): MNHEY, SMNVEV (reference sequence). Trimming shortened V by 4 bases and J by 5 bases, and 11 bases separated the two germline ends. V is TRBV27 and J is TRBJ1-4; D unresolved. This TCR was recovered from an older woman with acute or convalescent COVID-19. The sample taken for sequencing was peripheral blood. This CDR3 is CASSSRIPNEKLFF. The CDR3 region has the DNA TGTGCCAGCAGTTCCAGAATTCCCAATGAAAAACTGTTTTTT.